Described below is a single T cell receptor beta chain sequence and its context. Antigen unknown. This specimen includes other DNA sequences encoding the same CDR3. The sample originates from a study of OX40 agonist ivuxolimab in advanced cancers. About the research overall: Dose-escalation subjects each had hepatocellular carcinoma, melanoma, renal cell or head and neck cancer. Averaging 60 years in age, with a range of 23 to 79, the cohort was 82.7% male. Study conclusions and caveats: Among expanded peripheral T cells, antigen specificity went undetermined.

Assay: immunoSEQ multiplex PCR; the TCRdb copy retains only in-frame clones and omits some. The table has about 57,000 clones, over 80% seen once. The CDR3 runs 11 residues. With 4 bases removed from V and 9 bases from J, the gap between germline ends came to 7 bases. Germline loops: CDR1 LNHDA, CDR2 SQIVND (reference sequence). Sequencing used CD4+ or CD8+ T cells sorted from blood, obtained in a trial of the OX40 agonist ivuxolimab. J is TRBJ2-1 and V is TRBV19; no firm D call. This TCR was sampled from an adult with an advanced solid tumor such as melanoma, head and neck, liver or kidney cancer. The CDR3 sequence is CASSRWGEQFF. The CDR3, as DNA: TGTGCCAGTAGTAGGTGGGGTGAGCAGTTCTTC.